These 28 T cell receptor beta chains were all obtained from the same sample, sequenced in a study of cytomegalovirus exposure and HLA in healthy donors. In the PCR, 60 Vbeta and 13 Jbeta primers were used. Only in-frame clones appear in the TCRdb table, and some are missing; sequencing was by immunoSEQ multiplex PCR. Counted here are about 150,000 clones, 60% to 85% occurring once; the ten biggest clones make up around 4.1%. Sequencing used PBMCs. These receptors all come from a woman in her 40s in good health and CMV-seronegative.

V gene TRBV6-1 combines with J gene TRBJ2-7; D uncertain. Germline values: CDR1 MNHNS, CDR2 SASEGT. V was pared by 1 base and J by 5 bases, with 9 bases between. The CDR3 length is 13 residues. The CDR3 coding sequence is TGTGCCAGCAGTGAAGATCGAGTCCACGAGCAGTACTTC. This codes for CASSEDRVHEQYF.

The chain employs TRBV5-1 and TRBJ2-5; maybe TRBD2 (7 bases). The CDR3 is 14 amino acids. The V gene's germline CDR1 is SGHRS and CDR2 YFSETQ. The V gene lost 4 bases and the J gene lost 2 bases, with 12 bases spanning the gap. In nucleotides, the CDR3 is TGCGCCAGCAGCCGGGGGGCATTGCAAGAGACCCAGTACTTC. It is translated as CASSRGALQETQYF.

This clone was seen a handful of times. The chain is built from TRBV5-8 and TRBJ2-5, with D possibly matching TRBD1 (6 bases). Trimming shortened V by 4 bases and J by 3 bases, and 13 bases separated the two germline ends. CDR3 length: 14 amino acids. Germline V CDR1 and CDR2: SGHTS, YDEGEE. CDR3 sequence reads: CASSPTDRKETQYF. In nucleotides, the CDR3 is TGTGCCAGCAGCCCCACGGACAGAAAAGAGACCCAGTACTTC.

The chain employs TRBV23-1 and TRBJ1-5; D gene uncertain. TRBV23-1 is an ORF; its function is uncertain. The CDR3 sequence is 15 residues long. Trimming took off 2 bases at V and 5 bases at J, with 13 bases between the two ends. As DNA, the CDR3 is TGCGCCAGCAGTCAAAATCGCCCGCGGCATCAGCCCCAGCATTTT. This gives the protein CASSQNRPRHQPQHF.

The CDR3, as DNA: TGTGCCAGCAGCTTAATAGGGCAACAGGGGTCACCCCTCCACTTT. Protein: CASSLIGQQGSPLHF. The chain employs TRBV7-2 and TRBJ1-6, with 7 bases identical to TRBD1. V lost 2 bases and J lost 10; bases outside the gene matches: 8. The germline gives CDR1 SGHTA, CDR2 FQGNSA. The CDR3 consists of 15 residues.

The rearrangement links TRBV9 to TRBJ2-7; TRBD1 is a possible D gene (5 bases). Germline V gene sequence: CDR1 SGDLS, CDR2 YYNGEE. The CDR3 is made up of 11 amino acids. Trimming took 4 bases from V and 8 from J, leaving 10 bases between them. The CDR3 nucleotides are TGTGCCAGCAGCCCAGGGCAAAAGCAGTACTTC. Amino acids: CASSPGQKQYF. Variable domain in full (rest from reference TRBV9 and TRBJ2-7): DSGVTQTPKHLITATGQRVTLRCSPRSGDLSVYWYQQSLDQGLQFLIQYYNGEERAKGNILERFSAQQFPDLHSELNLSSLELGDSALYFCASSPGQKQYFGPGTRLTVT.

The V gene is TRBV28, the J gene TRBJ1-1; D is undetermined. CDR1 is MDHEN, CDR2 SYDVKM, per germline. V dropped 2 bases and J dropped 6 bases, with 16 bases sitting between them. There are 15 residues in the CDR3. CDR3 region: CASSLDRASDSEAFF. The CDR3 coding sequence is TGTGCCAGCAGTTTAGATCGAGCTAGCGATTCTGAAGCTTTCTTT.

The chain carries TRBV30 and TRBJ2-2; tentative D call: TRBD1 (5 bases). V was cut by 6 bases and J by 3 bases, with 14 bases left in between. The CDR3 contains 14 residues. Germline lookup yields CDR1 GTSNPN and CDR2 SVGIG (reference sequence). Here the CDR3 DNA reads TGTGCCTGCCCCCCGACAGCCTACACCGGGGAGCTGTTTTTT. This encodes CACPPTAYTGELFF.

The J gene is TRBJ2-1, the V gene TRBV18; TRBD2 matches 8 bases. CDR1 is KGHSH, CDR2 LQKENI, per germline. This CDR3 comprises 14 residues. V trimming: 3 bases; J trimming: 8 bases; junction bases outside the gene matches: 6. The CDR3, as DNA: TGTGCCAGCTCACCCGGGACTAGATTAGATGAGCAGTTCTTC. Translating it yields CASSPGTRLDEQFF. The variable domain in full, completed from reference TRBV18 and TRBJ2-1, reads NAGVMQNPRHLVRRRGQEARLRCSPMKGHSHVYWYRQLPEEGLKFMVYLQKENIIDESGMPKERFSAEFPKEGPSILRIQQVVRGDSAAYFCASSPGTRLDEQFFGPGTRLTVL.

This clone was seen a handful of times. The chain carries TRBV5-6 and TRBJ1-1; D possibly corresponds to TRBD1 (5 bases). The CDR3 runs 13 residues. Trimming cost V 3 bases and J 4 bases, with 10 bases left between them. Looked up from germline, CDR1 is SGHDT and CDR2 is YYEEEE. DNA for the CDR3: TGTGCCAGCAGCTGGACCGGGGGCACTGAAGCTTTCTTT. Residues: CASSWTGGTEAFF.

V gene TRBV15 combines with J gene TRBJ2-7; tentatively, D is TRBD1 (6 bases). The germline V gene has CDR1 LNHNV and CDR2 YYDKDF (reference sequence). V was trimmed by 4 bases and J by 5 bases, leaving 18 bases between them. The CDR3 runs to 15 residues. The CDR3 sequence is CATSKGRTATNEQYF. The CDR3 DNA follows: TGTGCCACCAGCAAAGGCCGGACAGCCACCAACGAGCAGTACTTC.

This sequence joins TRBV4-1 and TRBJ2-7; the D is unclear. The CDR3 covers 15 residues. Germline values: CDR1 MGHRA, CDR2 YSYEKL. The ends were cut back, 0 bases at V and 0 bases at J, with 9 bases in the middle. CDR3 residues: CASSQEVTASYEQYF. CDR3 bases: TGCGCCAGCAGCCAAGAGGTCACAGCCTCCTACGAGCAGTACTTC.

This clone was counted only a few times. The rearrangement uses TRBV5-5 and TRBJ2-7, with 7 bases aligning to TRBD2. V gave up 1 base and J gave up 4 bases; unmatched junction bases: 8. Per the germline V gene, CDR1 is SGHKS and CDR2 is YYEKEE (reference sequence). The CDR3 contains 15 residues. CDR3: CASSLFGSGLYEQYF. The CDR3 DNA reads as TGTGCCAGCAGCTTGTTCGGTAGCGGGCTATACGAGCAGTACTTC.

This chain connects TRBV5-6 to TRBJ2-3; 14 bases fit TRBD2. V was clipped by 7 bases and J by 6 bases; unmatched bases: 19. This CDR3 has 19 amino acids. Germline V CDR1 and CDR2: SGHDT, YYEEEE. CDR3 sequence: CASYLQTGTSGGRSDTQYF. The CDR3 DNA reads TGTGCCAGCTATCTCCAAACCGGGACTAGCGGGGGAAGGTCCGATACGCAGTATTTT.

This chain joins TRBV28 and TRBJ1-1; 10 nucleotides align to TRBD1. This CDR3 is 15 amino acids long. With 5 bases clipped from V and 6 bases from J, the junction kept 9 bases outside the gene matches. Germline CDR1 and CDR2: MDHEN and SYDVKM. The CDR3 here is CASSTSGTGVPEAFF. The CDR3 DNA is TGTGCCAGCAGTACCTCCGGGACAGGGGTCCCTGAAGCTTTCTTT.

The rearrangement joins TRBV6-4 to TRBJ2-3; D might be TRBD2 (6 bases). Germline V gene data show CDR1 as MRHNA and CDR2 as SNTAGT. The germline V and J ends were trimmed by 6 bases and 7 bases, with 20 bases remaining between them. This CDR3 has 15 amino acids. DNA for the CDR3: TGTGCCAGCAGACGGGACTCCAACCCGGCGAATACGCAGTATTTT. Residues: CASRRDSNPANTQYF.

This CDR3 is CASSFHREQSYGYTF. Here the CDR3 DNA reads TGTGCCAGCAGCTTTCACCGGGAACAAAGCTATGGCTACACCTTC. This chain joins TRBV13 and TRBJ1-2; D not resolved. CDR1 and CDR2 (germline): PRHDT, FYEKMQ (reference sequence). The V and J ends lost 3 bases and 4 bases respectively, with 15 bases between them. The CDR3 runs 15 residues. The full variable domain, completed using reference TRBV13 and TRBJ1-2, is AAGVIQSPRHLIKEKRETATLKCYPIPRHDTVYWYQQGPGQDPQFLISFYEKMQSDKGSIPDRFSAQQFSDYHSELNMSSLELGDSALYFCASSFHREQSYGYTFGSGTRLTVV.

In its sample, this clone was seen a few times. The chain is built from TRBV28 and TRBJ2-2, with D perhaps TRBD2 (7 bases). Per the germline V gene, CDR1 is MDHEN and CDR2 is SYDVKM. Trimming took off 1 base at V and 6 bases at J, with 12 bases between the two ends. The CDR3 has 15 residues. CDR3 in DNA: TGTGCCAGCAGTTTATTGTCGGGGGGCTCCGGGGAGCTGTTTTTT. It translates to CASSLLSGGSGELFF.

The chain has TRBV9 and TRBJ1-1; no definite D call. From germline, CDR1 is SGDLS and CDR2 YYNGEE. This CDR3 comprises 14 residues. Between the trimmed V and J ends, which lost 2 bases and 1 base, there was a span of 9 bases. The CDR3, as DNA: TGTGCCAGCAGCGTTTCAGGTTCGAACACTGAAGCTTTCTTT. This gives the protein CASSVSGSNTEAFF.

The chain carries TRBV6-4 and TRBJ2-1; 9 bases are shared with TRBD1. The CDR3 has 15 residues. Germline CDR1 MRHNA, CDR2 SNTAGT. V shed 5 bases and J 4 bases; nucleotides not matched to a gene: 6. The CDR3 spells CASSQGQGWYNEQFF. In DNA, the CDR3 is TGTGCCAGCAGTCAAGGACAGGGGTGGTACAATGAGCAGTTCTTC.

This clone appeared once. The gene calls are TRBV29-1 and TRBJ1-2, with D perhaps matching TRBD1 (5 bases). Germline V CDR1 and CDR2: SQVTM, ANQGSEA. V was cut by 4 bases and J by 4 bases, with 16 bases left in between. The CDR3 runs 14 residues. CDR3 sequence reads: CSVGRRVDSYGYTF. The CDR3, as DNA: TGCAGCGTTGGGAGGAGGGTCGACAGCTATGGCTACACCTTC.

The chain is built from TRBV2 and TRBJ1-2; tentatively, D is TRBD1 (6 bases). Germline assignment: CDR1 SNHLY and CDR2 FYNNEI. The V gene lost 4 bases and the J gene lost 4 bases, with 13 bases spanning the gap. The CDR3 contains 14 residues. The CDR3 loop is CASSVRQASYGYTF. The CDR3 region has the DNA TGTGCCAGCAGTGTCCGACAGGCTAGCTATGGCTACACCTTC.

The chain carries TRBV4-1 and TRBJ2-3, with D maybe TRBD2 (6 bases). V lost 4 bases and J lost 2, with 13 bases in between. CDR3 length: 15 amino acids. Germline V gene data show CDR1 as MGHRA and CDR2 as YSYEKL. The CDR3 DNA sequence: TGCGCCAGCAGCCCTTCCCGGGACTTCACAGATACGCAGTATTTT. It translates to CASSPSRDFTDTQYF.

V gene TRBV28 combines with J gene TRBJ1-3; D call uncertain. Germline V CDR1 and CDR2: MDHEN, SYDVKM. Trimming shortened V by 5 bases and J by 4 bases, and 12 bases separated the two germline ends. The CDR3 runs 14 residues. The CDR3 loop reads CASSLGIIGNTIYF. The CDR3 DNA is TGTGCCAGCAGTCTCGGGATCATCGGAAACACCATATATTTT.

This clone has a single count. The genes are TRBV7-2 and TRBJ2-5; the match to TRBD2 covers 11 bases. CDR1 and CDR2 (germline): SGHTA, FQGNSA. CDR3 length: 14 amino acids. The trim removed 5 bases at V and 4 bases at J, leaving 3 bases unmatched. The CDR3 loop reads CASSTSGSIETQYF. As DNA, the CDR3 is TGTGCCAGCAGCACTAGCGGGAGTATAGAGACCCAGTACTTC.

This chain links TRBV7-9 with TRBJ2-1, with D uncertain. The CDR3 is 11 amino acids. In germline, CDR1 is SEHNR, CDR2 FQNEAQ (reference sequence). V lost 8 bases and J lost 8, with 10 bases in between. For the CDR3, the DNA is TGTGCCAGCGGTGAGCCCGATGAGCAGTTCTTC. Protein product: CASGEPDEQFF.

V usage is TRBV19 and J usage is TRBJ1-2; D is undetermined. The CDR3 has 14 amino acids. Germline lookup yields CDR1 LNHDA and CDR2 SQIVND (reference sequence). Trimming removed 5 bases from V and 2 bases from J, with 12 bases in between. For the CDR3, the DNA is TGTGCCAGTAGTTCTCGACACCTCAACTATGGCTACACCTTC. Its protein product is CASSSRHLNYGYTF.

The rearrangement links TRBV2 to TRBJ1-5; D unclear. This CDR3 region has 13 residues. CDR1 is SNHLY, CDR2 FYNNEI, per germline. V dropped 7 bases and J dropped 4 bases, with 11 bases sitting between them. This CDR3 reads CASTPRLNQPQHF. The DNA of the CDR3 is TGTGCCAGCACCCCCCGTTTAAATCAGCCCCAGCATTTT.